The 30 T cell receptor beta chains below all came from one sample that was sequenced in a study of early T cells in non-severe SARS-CoV-2 infection. TCRdb processed the 5' RACE reads anew with MiXCR; each CDR3 protein has one entry. Among 45,000 to 50,000 distinct CDR3 sequences listed, 4.5% to 7% were seen once. The sequenced material came from whole blood. These receptors came from an adult who was a healthcare worker with PCR-confirmed SARS-CoV-2 infection or an uninfected control (not recorded which).

This clonotype has ten or more counts. V is TRBV7-2 and J is TRBJ1-3; D is undetermined. V lost 1 base and J 0 bases, leaving 10 bases between the germline ends. The CDR3 has 16 amino acids. Germline V lookup: CDR1 SGHTA, CDR2 FQGNSA. CDR3 amino acids: CASSLDATLSGNTIYF. In nucleotides, the CDR3 is TGTGCCAGCAGCTTAGATGCGACACTCTCTGGAAACACCATATATTTT.

This clonotype was recorded at least ten times. Here the CDR3 DNA reads TGCAGCGGTTCTGAGGGCAATTTTCTCTACACCTTC. Its translation is CSGSEGNFLYTF. J is TRBJ1-2 and V is TRBV29-1; D gene unclear. There are 12 residues in the CDR3. Trimming removed 7 bases at V and 10 bases at J, with 19 bases between. CDR1 is SQVTM, CDR2 ANQGSEA, per germline.

This clonotype was picked up many times. The V call is TRBV14, the J call TRBJ2-1; possible D gene TRBD2, 5 bases. Germline-derived CDR1 and CDR2 are SGHDN and FVKESK. V was clipped by 3 bases and J by 6 bases, with 12 bases between them. The CDR3 is 14 amino acids. CDR3 sequence: CASSHLGMVNEQFF. CDR3 bases: TGTGCCAGCAGCCATCTCGGGATGGTCAATGAGCAGTTCTTC. The variable domain in full, with the rest retrieved from reference TRBV14 and TRBJ2-1, is EAGVTQFPSHSVIEKGQTVTLRCDPISGHDNLYWYRRVMGKEIKFLLHFVKESKQDESGMPNNRFLAERTGGTYSTLKVQPAELEDSGVYFCASSHLGMVNEQFFGPGTRLTVL.

This clonotype was counted many times. This chain links TRBV5-8 with TRBJ2-3; either TRBD1 or TRBD2 may fit D (5 bases each). This CDR3 is built from 18 residues. Trimming pared 1 base from V and 0 bases from J, leaving 18 bases between. CDR1 is SGHTS and CDR2 is YDEGEE in the germline V gene. CDR3 amino acids: CASSLSVVRQRSTDTQYF. DNA for the CDR3: TGTGCCAGCAGCTTGTCAGTAGTTAGACAGCGGAGCACAGATACGCAGTATTTT.

The sample holds a few counts of this clonotype. The genes are TRBV7-2 and TRBJ2-3, with 9 bases that match TRBD2. The CDR3 is 18 residues long. Germline V gene sequence: CDR1 SGHTA, CDR2 FQGNSA. The V segment lost 5 bases and the J segment 1 base; nucleotides outside the gene matches: 13. CDR3 nucleotide sequence: TGTGCCAGCAGCCCCCCTAGCGGGGTATTTCTGGGCACAGATACGCAGTATTTT. As protein: CASSPPSGVFLGTDTQYF.

This clonotype was seen a few times. The chain has TRBV2 and TRBJ1-1; D unclear. The CDR3 is 15 residues long. Germline V lookup: CDR1 SNHLY, CDR2 FYNNEI. With 4 bases removed from V and 0 bases from J, the gap between germline ends came to 12 bases. CDR3 DNA sequence: TGTGCCAGCAGTGGGGTAGAATGGATGAACACTGAAGCTTTCTTT. This encodes CASSGVEWMNTEAFF.

This clonotype was picked up many times. The CDR3 loop reads CASSLLGTNTEAFF. The CDR3 bases are TGTGCCAGCAGCTTACTGGGAACGAACACTGAAGCTTTCTTT. The chain has TRBV5-6 and TRBJ1-1, with D hard to call. The V gene's germline CDR1 is SGHDT and CDR2 YYEEEE. The CDR3 totals 14 residues. The germline V and J ends were trimmed by 2 bases and 1 base, with 9 bases remaining between them.

This chain uses TRBV10-3 with TRBJ2-2; TRBD1 aligns across 8 bases. Trimming removed 4 bases from V and 3 bases from J; junction bases left unmatched: 4. The CDR3 is 15 amino acids. Germline V CDR1 and CDR2: ENHRY, SYGVKD. The CDR3 here is CAISGDRRDTGELFF. DNA of the CDR3: TGTGCCATCAGTGGGGACAGGAGGGACACCGGGGAGCTGTTTTTT.

This clonotype was picked up many times. V is TRBV6-2 or TRBV6-3 and J is TRBJ2-3; unclear D gene. Trimming shortened V by 2 bases and J by 3 bases, and 15 bases separated the two germline ends. CDR3 length: 16 amino acids. Per the germline V gene, CDR1 is MNHEY and CDR2 is SVGEGT. Written as DNA, the CDR3 is TGTGCCAGCAGTTACCCAACGGCTTCTCTTACAGATACGCAGTATTTT. It codes for CASSYPTASLTDTQYF.

This clonotype was counted at least ten times. The chain is built from TRBV7-2 and TRBJ2-2; a possible D gene is TRBD2 (6 bases). Per the germline V gene, CDR1 is SGHTA and CDR2 is FQGNSA. Trimming stripped 8 bases from V and 5 bases from J, with 12 bases between. CDR3 length: 13 amino acids. CDR3 sequence: CASGIRGTGELFF. Written as DNA, the CDR3 is TGTGCCAGCGGTATTCGGGGGACCGGGGAGCTGTTTTTT.

The chain links TRBV30 to TRBJ1-5; D is undetermined. Germline V gene data show CDR1 as GTSNPN and CDR2 as SVGIG (reference sequence). The CDR3 is 13 residues long. With 2 bases removed from V and 0 bases from J, the gap between germline ends came to 5 bases. The CDR3, as DNA: TGTGCCTGGAGTCGGGATAGCAATCAGCCCCAGCATTTT. Residues: CAWSRDSNQPQHF.

This clonotype was counted ten times or more. The chain joins TRBV27 to TRBJ2-7; the D gene is possibly TRBD2 (6 bases). The CDR3 length is 13 residues. Germline V CDR1 and CDR2: MNHEY, SMNVEV (reference sequence). Trimming left V 6 bases short and J 0 bases short, with 9 bases between. The DNA for the CDR3 is TGTGCCAGCAGCCCCGGGGGCTCCTACGAGCAGTACTTC. Residues: CASSPGGSYEQYF.

This clonotype was seen many times. J is TRBJ2-3 and V is TRBV6-1, with 7 bases fitting TRBD1. This CDR3 has 13 residues. CDR1 and CDR2 (germline): MNHNS, SASEGT. The ends lost 6 bases at V and 4 bases at J; junction bases unmatched: 4. The CDR3 bases are TGTGCCAGCAGCCGACAGGGTCCAGATACGCAGTATTTT. This gives the protein CASSRQGPDTQYF.

The rearrangement links TRBV12-3 or TRBV12-4 to TRBJ2-1, with TRBD2 matching 12 bases. V was pared by 5 bases and J by 0 bases, with 8 bases of the junction left unmatched. The length of the CDR3 is 18 residues. The CDR3 nucleotides are TGTGCCAGCAGTGGGACTAGCGGGTTAGCACACTCCTACAATGAGCAGTTCTTC. Its protein product is CASSGTSGLAHSYNEQFF.

This clonotype was observed at least ten times. The J gene is TRBJ2-5, the V gene TRBV5-5, with unresolved D. Germline assignment: CDR1 SGHKS and CDR2 YYEKEE (reference sequence). V was cut by 0 bases and J by 2 bases, with 11 bases left in between. This CDR3 comprises 15 residues. Here the CDR3 DNA reads TGTGCCAGCAGCTTGGATTCGACCAAACAAGAGACCCAGTACTTC. Protein sequence: CASSLDSTKQETQYF.

This clonotype turned up a few times. This sequence joins TRBV10-2 and TRBJ2-2; 8 positions agree with TRBD1. The CDR3 has 15 amino acids. Germline-derived CDR1 and CDR2 are WSHSY and SAAADI. The V and J ends lost 8 bases and 1 base, in that order; junction bases with no gene match: 6. The CDR3 coding sequence is TGCGCCAGCCGACGGACAGGGTGGAACACCGGGGAGCTGTTTTTT. This codes for CASRRTGWNTGELFF.

There are a few counts of this clonotype. CDR3 coding DNA: TGCAGCGTTGGAGGGGGGAGCAATCAGCCCCAGCATTTT. It specifies CSVGGGSNQPQHF. The rearrangement joins TRBV29-1 to TRBJ1-5; possibly TRBD1 for D (6 bases). Per the germline V gene, CDR1 is SQVTM and CDR2 is ANQGSEA. The CDR3 covers 13 residues. The V end lost 4 bases, the J end lost 1 base, and 8 bases lay between the germline ends.

This clonotype was seen a few times. The chain carries TRBV12-3 or TRBV12-4 and TRBJ1-2; tentative D call: TRBD1 (5 bases). The germline V and J ends were trimmed by 6 bases and 3 bases, with 11 bases remaining between them. CDR3 length: 13 amino acids. CDR3 sequence: CASRAGTYYGYTF. The CDR3, as DNA: TGTGCCAGCAGAGCCGGGACTTACTATGGCTACACCTTC.

The chain couples TRBV25-1 to TRBJ1-3; 7 bases fit TRBD1. CDR3 size: 15 residues. Germline assignment: CDR1 MGHDK and CDR2 SYGVNS. Losses at the gene ends were 5 bases for V and 4 bases for J; bases not matched to a gene: 8. CDR3 nucleotide sequence: TGTGCCAGCAGTACTACGGACAGGATCGGAAACACCATATATTTT. This translates into CASSTTDRIGNTIYF.

Ten or more counts support this clonotype. The V call is TRBV6-5, the J call TRBJ2-3; D is unresolved. The germline V and J ends were trimmed by 6 bases and 0 bases, with 10 bases remaining between them. The CDR3 consists of 14 residues. Looked up from germline, CDR1 is MNHEY and CDR2 is SVGAGI. The CDR3 sequence is CASSGRASTDTQYF. CDR3 DNA: TGTGCCAGCAGCGGACGGGCTAGCACAGATACGCAGTATTTT.

This clonotype was counted many times. The rearrangement links TRBV6-5 to TRBJ1-5, with D tentatively TRBD1 (6 bases). Germline CDR1 is MNHEY and CDR2 is SVGAGI. V was trimmed by 6 bases and J by 2 bases, leaving 14 bases between them. The CDR3 covers 15 residues. The CDR3 loop is CASSNGGHGNQPQHF. CDR3 nucleotide sequence: TGTGCCAGCAGCAATGGGGGGCACGGCAATCAGCCCCAGCATTTT.

The V and J genes are TRBV20-1 and TRBJ2-1; D is ambiguous. CDR1 is DFQATT and CDR2 is SNEGSKA in the germline V gene (reference sequence). This CDR3 has 13 residues. Trimming removed 4 bases at V and 6 bases at J, with 13 bases between. CDR3 nucleotide sequence: TGCAGTGCTACTACGACCGGGCCCAATGAGCAGTTCTTC. It is translated as CSATTTGPNEQFF.

The rearrangement links TRBV5-1 to TRBJ2-1; 8 positions agree with TRBD2. The CDR3 is made up of 15 amino acids. In germline, CDR1 is SGHRS, CDR2 YFSETQ. With V trimmed by 5 bases and J by 4 bases, 8 bases remained unmatched. This CDR3 reads CASRFELAAYNEQFF. CDR3 coding DNA: TGCGCCAGCAGATTCGAACTAGCGGCGTACAATGAGCAGTTCTTC.

This clonotype was counted ten times or more. The rearrangement uses TRBV29-1 and TRBJ1-1; TRBD1 might be the D (5 bases). Trimming took 1 base from V and 6 from J, leaving 12 bases between them. The CDR3 sequence is 13 residues long. Germline V CDR1 and CDR2: SQVTM, ANQGSEA. The CDR3 region has the DNA TGCAGCGTTGAAGGGGGCCTTCTCGCTGAAGCTTTCTTT. This sequence encodes CSVEGGLLAEAFF.

This clonotype was counted at least ten times. The chain is built from TRBV4-2 and TRBJ1-1, with D uncertain. Germline V gives CDR1 LGHNA, CDR2 YNFKEQ. The CDR3 has 14 amino acids. The ends were cut back, 6 bases at V and 1 base at J, with 12 bases in the middle. CDR3 sequence: CASSIGRTNTEAFF. The CDR3 DNA reads as TGTGCCAGCAGTATTGGAAGAACGAACACTGAAGCTTTCTTT.

This clonotype was found many times. V and J are TRBV12-3 or TRBV12-4 and TRBJ1-4, with D maybe TRBD1 (5 bases). The germline V and J ends were trimmed by 1 base and 7 bases, with 10 bases remaining between them. The CDR3 sequence is 14 residues long. DNA of the CDR3: TGTGCCAGCAGTTTAGACGGGGCAAGTGAAAAACTGTTTTTT. It translates to CASSLDGASEKLFF.

This clonotype was observed a handful of times. The rearrangement uses TRBV7-2 and TRBJ2-1; 8 bases fit TRBD2. The trim removed 10 bases at V and 7 bases at J, leaving 12 bases unmatched. CDR3 length: 14 residues. Germline CDR1 and CDR2: SGHTA and FQGNSA. The CDR3 nucleotides are TGTGCCATCTACTACCCGGGGGGGGGAAATGAGCAGTTCTTC. It encodes CAIYYPGGGNEQFF.

The table lists this clonotype with many counts. The chain is built from TRBV6-2 or TRBV6-3 and TRBJ1-5; no clear D. Germline CDR1 MNHEY, CDR2 SVGEGT. V was trimmed by 2 bases and J by 3 bases, leaving 11 bases between them. The CDR3 has 15 residues. The CDR3 is CASSYLGEINQPQHF. CDR3 bases: TGTGCCAGCAGTTACCTTGGGGAAATCAATCAGCCCCAGCATTTT.

In its sample, this clonotype was seen many times. This sequence joins TRBV20-1 and TRBJ2-3, with D possibly matching TRBD2 (6 bases). In germline, CDR1 is DFQATT, CDR2 SNEGSKA (reference sequence). The CDR3 is 15 residues long. Deletions cut 5 bases from V and 4 bases from J, with 19 bases between. For the CDR3, the DNA is TGCAGTGCTTACCCGGGACTCGGGGCTGCAGATACGCAGTATTTT. It codes for CSAYPGLGAADTQYF.

The rearrangement links TRBV9 to TRBJ1-2, with D tentatively TRBD1 (5 bases). This CDR3 is 13 amino acids long. The germline V and J ends were trimmed by 6 bases and 4 bases, with 13 bases remaining between them. The germline V gene encodes CDR1 SGDLS and CDR2 YYNGEE. The CDR3 DNA reads TGTGCCAGCAAGTCGGGGGGACCCTATGGCTACACCTTC. It specifies CASKSGGPYGYTF.